The text below deals with one T cell receptor beta chain. Sequencing used immunoSEQ multiplex PCR; TCRdb keeps in-frame clones, though not all of them. Among about 50,000 clones, approximately 90% were seen once, and the ten largest hold approximately 2.5%. Time point given: baseline, week 1 (first vaccination visit). Treatment meaning: pre-vaccination baseline after standard-of-care therapy. The data were taken from a study of a mutant IDH1 vaccine in newly diagnosed glioma. On the study more broadly: Earlier treatment was radiotherapy, temozolomide, or both, with most getting both.

Per the germline V gene, CDR1 is MNHNS and CDR2 is SASEGT. The ends were cut back, 3 bases at V and 7 bases at J, with 10 bases in the middle. The CDR3 contains 12 residues. Sample: PBMCs, taken from a glioma patient treated with radiotherapy, temozolomide or both. The sequence came from a man between 35 and 55 years old with glioma. J is TRBJ2-7 and V is TRBV6-1; D not certain. The CDR3 protein is CASSDGLGEQYF. Written as DNA, the CDR3 is TGTGCCAGCAGTGACGGGTTAGGGGAGCAGTACTTC.